The clone carrying this TCR beta chain has ten or more counts. TCRdb re-called the RT-PCR reads with MiXCR, one entry per CDR3 protein. Here the sample spans 30,000 or so distinct CDR3 sequences, around 7% being singletons. This sample was taken from a study of patients and donors after allogeneic stem cell transplantation. The CDR3 length is 17 residues. V gave up 0 bases and J gave up 2 bases; unmatched junction bases: 7. Germline CDR1 MNHEY, CDR2 SVGAGI. The source of this sequence is a human donor who was either an allogeneic HSCT recipient or a stem cell or donor lymphocyte infusion donor (not recorded which). It is not recorded whose cells these are; they may come from a transplant donor. Sequenced: blood, either unsorted or a sorted T cell fraction (not recorded which). This sequence joins TRBV6-5 and TRBJ2-5; TRBD2 matches 9 bases. The CDR3 reads CASSYSIPLAGQETQYF. As DNA, the CDR3 is TGTGCCAGCAGTTACTCGATCCCCCTAGCGGGGCAAGAGACCCAGTACTTC.